One and the same sample provided the 30 T cell receptor beta chains below, sequenced in a study of blood T cells in healthy people across ages. Combining a sample-barcoded 5' primer with a J-beta primer mix, a second PCR ran for roughly 6 to 11 cycles. TCRdb called the 5' RACE reads again in MiXCR, with one record for every CDR3 protein. This sample has hundreds of thousands of distinct CDR3 sequences; approximately 53% occur once, and the top ten carry more than 25%. The sequenced sample consisted of blood. Every receptor here comes from a man in his forties or fifties in good health.

This clonotype was observed a few times. The rearrangement joins TRBV29-1 to TRBJ1-5, with a tentative D call TRBD1 (5 bases). The CDR3 extends over 13 amino acids. Looked up from germline, CDR1 is SQVTM and CDR2 is ANQGSEA. V was cut by 6 bases and J by 5 bases, with 14 bases left in between. The CDR3 DNA reads as TGCAGCGTCGAAACGGCAGGGTATCAGCCCCAGCATTTT. This codes for CSVETAGYQPQHF. The full variable domain, with the rest looked up from reference TRBV29-1 and TRBJ1-5, is SAVISQKPSRDICQRGTSLTIQCQVDSQVTMMFWYRQQPGQSLTLIATANQGSEATYESGFVIDKFPISRPNLTFSTLTVSNMSPEDSSIYLCSVETAGYQPQHFGDGTRLSIL.

J is TRBJ2-5 and V is TRBV9, with D perhaps TRBD1 or TRBD2 (5 bases each). This CDR3 has 16 residues. The germline V and J ends were trimmed by 6 bases and 3 bases, with 21 bases remaining between them. Germline loops: CDR1 SGDLS, CDR2 YYNGEE. The CDR3 DNA reads as TGTGCCAGCACCAAATCTGACGGGACGTGGGAAGAGACCCAGTACTTC. This codes for CASTKSDGTWEETQYF.

This clonotype was counted between two and nine times. The V call is TRBV6-2 or TRBV6-3, the J call TRBJ2-5; either TRBD1 or TRBD2 may supply D (6 bases each). Germline V gene data show CDR1 as MNHEY and CDR2 as SVGEGT. CDR3 length: 14 residues. V was cut by 5 bases and J by 3 bases, with 13 bases left in between. Written as DNA, the CDR3 is TGTGCCAGCAGTCGTCCGGGGGCGGAAGAGACCCAGTACTTC. It encodes CASSRPGAEETQYF.

This clonotype showed up just a few times. V gene TRBV6-2 or TRBV6-3 combines with J gene TRBJ2-7; a possible D gene is TRBD2 (5 bases). CDR1 is MNHEY and CDR2 is SVGEGT in the germline V gene. V lost 6 bases and J 4 bases, leaving 13 bases between the germline ends. The CDR3 spans 13 residues. The CDR3 DNA reads TGTGCCAGCAGCCAGAGGGTCCCATACGAGCAGTACTTC. Protein sequence: CASSQRVPYEQYF.

This clonotype was recorded once. The genes are TRBV28 and TRBJ1-2, with no clear D. There are 14 residues in the CDR3. Germline V gene data show CDR1 as MDHEN and CDR2 as SYDVKM. V dropped 2 bases and J dropped 4 bases, with 11 bases sitting between them. The CDR3 protein is CASSLIGVGYGYTF. CDR3 sequence (DNA): TGTGCCAGCAGTTTAATTGGAGTGGGCTATGGCTACACCTTC.

The chain carries TRBV12-3 or TRBV12-4 and TRBJ1-4; D is undetermined. The CDR3 spans 12 residues. V was shortened by 5 bases and J by 5 bases, with 6 bases between the two germline ends. The CDR3 loop reads CASSRTNEKLFF. CDR3 nucleotides: TGTGCCAGCAGTCGAACCAATGAAAAACTGTTTTTT.

The rearrangement links TRBV28 to TRBJ1-6; no firm D call. This CDR3 comprises 12 residues. V dropped 11 bases and J dropped 10 bases, with 15 bases sitting between them. Germline V gene lookup returns CDR1 MDHEN and CDR2 SYDVKM. Here the CDR3 DNA reads TGTGCCGGCGCAGGAGGAACCTCACCCCTCCACTTT. Residues: CAGAGGTSPLHF.

This CDR3 is CASSEAPGTIPNEQFF. DNA of the CDR3: TGTGCCAGCAGTGAAGCGCCCGGGACAATTCCCAATGAGCAGTTCTTC. The gene calls are TRBV6-1 and TRBJ2-1; maybe TRBD1 (6 bases). Germline V lookup: CDR1 MNHNS, CDR2 SASEGT. The CDR3 runs 16 residues. Trimming took 0 bases from V and 6 from J, leaving 15 bases between them.

V is TRBV20-1 and J is TRBJ1-5, with TRBD1 identical over 9 bases. Trimming took 4 bases from V and 6 from J; bases not matched to a gene: 7. Germline V gene lookup returns CDR1 DFQATT and CDR2 SNEGSKA (reference sequence). There are 14 residues in the CDR3. The CDR3 nucleotides read TGCAGTGCTATTTCACACAGGGGGCCTCAGCCCCAGCATTTT. This encodes CSAISHRGPQPQHF.

This rearrangement joins TRBV29-1 to TRBJ2-5, with 7 bases that match TRBD1. Trimming cost V 1 base and J 9 bases; bases outside gene matches: 2. The germline gives CDR1 SQVTM, CDR2 ANQGSEA. CDR3 size: 11 residues. This CDR3 reads CSVEGQGAQYF. The CDR3 coding sequence is TGCAGCGTTGAAGGTCAGGGGGCCCAGTACTTC.

V and J are TRBV10-3 and TRBJ1-2; TRBD1 matches 7 bases. In germline, CDR1 is ENHRY, CDR2 SYGVKD. The CDR3 has 14 amino acids. The V segment lost 8 bases and the J segment 4 bases; nucleotides outside the gene matches: 10. CDR3: CAILNNSGGYGYTF. CDR3 in DNA: TGTGCCATCTTGAATAATTCAGGGGGCTATGGCTACACCTTC.

The V and J genes are TRBV6-5 and TRBJ1-1, with 7 bases lining up with TRBD1. Germline CDR1 is MNHEY and CDR2 is SVGAGI. The J segment lost 1 base and the V segment lost 6 bases, leaving 5 bases of the junction unmatched. The CDR3 consists of 14 residues. The CDR3 loop reads CASRMTGKNTEAFF. In DNA, the CDR3 is TGTGCCAGCAGAATGACAGGGAAGAACACTGAAGCTTTCTTT.

The V call is TRBV6-5, the J call TRBJ2-7; D is perhaps TRBD1 (6 bases). Germline V lookup: CDR1 MNHEY, CDR2 SVGAGI. With 1 base removed from V and 7 bases from J, the gap between germline ends came to 11 bases. The CDR3 runs 13 residues. The CDR3 region has the DNA TGTGCCAGCAGTTACTACACAGGGTCTGAGCAGTACTTC. Translating gives CASSYYTGSEQYF.

This clonotype was observed a single time. V is TRBV20-1 and J is TRBJ2-2; maybe TRBD2 (5 bases). The CDR3 is 17 residues long. Trimming took 6 bases from V and 0 from J, leaving 20 bases between them. Per germline, CDR1 DFQATT and CDR2 SNEGSKA (reference sequence). The CDR3 protein is CSAGGVWETSNTGELFF. The CDR3 nucleotides read TGCAGTGCGGGTGGGGTGTGGGAGACCTCGAACACCGGGGAGCTGTTTTTT.

This clonotype was detected only a few times. The rearrangement joins TRBV10-3 to TRBJ2-7; D is ambiguous. V was pared by 3 bases and J by 0 bases, with 12 bases between. The germline gives CDR1 ENHRY, CDR2 SYGVKD. The CDR3 is made up of 15 amino acids. The CDR3 loop reads CAISDSDLSSYEQYF. DNA for the CDR3: TGTGCCATCAGTGATTCCGACTTGAGCTCCTACGAGCAGTACTTC.

The chain has TRBV7-9 and TRBJ1-5, with TRBD1 matching over 8 bases. Germline CDR1 reads SEHNR; CDR2 reads FQNEAQ (reference sequence). This CDR3 is built from 15 residues. Trimming removed 5 bases from V and 2 bases from J; junction bases left unmatched: 5. The CDR3 DNA is TGTGCCAGCAGCGGAGGACAGGGTGGCAATCAGCCCCAGCATTTT. It yields the protein CASSGGQGGNQPQHF.

The rearrangement joins TRBV19 to TRBJ2-2; D uncertain. The CDR3 has 13 amino acids. V was trimmed by 5 bases and J by 8 bases, leaving 12 bases between them. CDR1 and CDR2 from the germline V gene are LNHDA and SQIVND (reference sequence). The CDR3 region has the DNA TGTGCCAGTAGTGCAAAAGGGCCGGGGGAGCTGTTTTTT. This encodes CASSAKGPGELFF.

The rearrangement uses TRBV28 and TRBJ2-7; 11 bases line up with TRBD2. Germline CDR1 and CDR2: MDHEN and SYDVKM. After removal of 4 bases from V and 2 bases from J, the junction contained 7 bases not matched to a gene. CDR3 length: 16 amino acids. For the CDR3, the DNA is TGTGCCAGCAGTTCCCCCACTAGCGGGAGTACCTACGAGCAGTACTTC. It specifies CASSSPTSGSTYEQYF. The full variable domain, completed using reference TRBV28 and TRBJ2-7, is DVKVTQSSRYLVKRTGEKVFLECVQDMDHENMFWYRQDPGLGLRLIYFSYDVKMKEKGDIPEGYSVSREKKERFSLILESASTNQTSMYLCASSSPTSGSTYEQYFGPGTRLTVT.

The chain couples TRBV24-1 to TRBJ2-1; TRBD2 matches 14 bases. V shed 3 bases and J 0 bases; nucleotides not matched to a gene: 18. Germline V gene sequence: CDR1 KGHDR, CDR2 SFDVKD. The CDR3 is 23 amino acids. Here the CDR3 reads CATSDPGLAGGGPVGGSYNEQFF. The CDR3 DNA reads as TGTGCCACCAGTGATCCTGGACTAGCGGGAGGAGGGCCCGTGGGGGGCTCCTACAATGAGCAGTTCTTC.

There are a few counts of this clonotype. The rearrangement uses TRBV7-9 and TRBJ2-5; possible D gene TRBD1, 6 bases. The length of the CDR3 is 14 residues. V lost 3 bases and J 2 bases, leaving 10 bases between the germline ends. Germline loops: CDR1 SEHNR, CDR2 FQNEAQ (reference sequence). CDR3 residues: CASSFRTAQETQYF. CDR3 coding DNA: TGTGCCAGCAGCTTTAGGACAGCGCAAGAGACCCAGTACTTC.

The rearrangement joins TRBV18 to TRBJ1-2, with D uncertain. This CDR3 spans 13 amino acids. Trimming took off 8 bases at V and 1 base at J, with 11 bases between the two ends. Per the germline V gene, CDR1 is KGHSH and CDR2 is LQKENI. CDR3 protein: CASAGGFNYGYTF. The CDR3 bases are TGTGCCAGCGCAGGTGGTTTTAACTATGGCTACACCTTC.

The J gene is TRBJ2-4, the V gene TRBV10-2, with 12 bases identical to TRBD2. In germline, CDR1 is WSHSY, CDR2 SAAADI. The CDR3 is 13 residues long. V shed 9 bases, J shed 7 bases, and the junction held 4 bases outside the gene matches. The CDR3 nucleotides are TGCGCCAGTAGACTAGCGGGAGCGAACATTCAGTACTTC. This gives the protein CASRLAGANIQYF.

This clonotype has at least ten counts. This sequence joins TRBV10-3 and TRBJ1-2, with D unclear. The length of the CDR3 is 13 residues. The germline V gene encodes CDR1 ENHRY and CDR2 SYGVKD. Trimming removed 3 bases from V and 6 bases from J, with 11 bases in between. Here the CDR3 reads CAISDSIDDGYTF. The DNA of the CDR3 is TGTGCCATCAGTGACAGTATAGACGATGGCTACACCTTC.

A few counts support this clonotype. The chain carries TRBV28 and TRBJ2-5; the match to TRBD2 covers 10 bases. V lost 4 bases to trimming and J lost 2 bases; unmatched junction nucleotides: 7. Per the germline V gene, CDR1 is MDHEN and CDR2 is SYDVKM. The CDR3 spans 16 residues. CDR3 nucleotide sequence: TGTGCCAGCAGTTCCGCAGGGACTAGCGTGCAAGAGACCCAGTACTTC. Translation gives CASSSAGTSVQETQYF.

This chain links TRBV14 with TRBJ2-2, with D perhaps assigned TRBD1 or TRBD2 (5 bases each). The CDR3 contains 16 residues. The germline gives CDR1 SGHDN, CDR2 FVKESK. V lost 3 bases and J 8 bases, leaving 19 bases between the germline ends. For the CDR3, the DNA is TGTGCCAGCAGCCAGGGACCGGGTTCGAGGACGGGGGAGCTGTTTTTT. It codes for CASSQGPGSRTGELFF. The full variable domain, its missing parts supplied by reference TRBV14 and TRBJ2-2, is EAGVTQFPSHSVIEKGQTVTLRCDPISGHDNLYWYRRVMGKEIKFLLHFVKESKQDESGMPNNRFLAERTGGTYSTLKVQPAELEDSGVYFCASSQGPGSRTGELFFGEGSRLTVL.

This chain joins TRBV18 and TRBJ2-4; D is undetermined. V was trimmed by 1 base and J by 14 bases, leaving 24 bases between them. The CDR3 covers 16 residues. Germline CDR1 reads KGHSH; CDR2 reads LQKENI. The chain's CDR3 is CASSPQGQVPGKSEYF. DNA for the CDR3: TGTGCCAGCTCACCACAGGGTCAGGTTCCAGGTAAAAGCGAGTACTTC.

This clonotype was picked up a small number of times. The rearrangement joins TRBV10-3 to TRBJ1-2; D is uncertain. Deletions cut 0 bases from V and 0 bases from J, with 11 bases between. In germline, CDR1 is ENHRY, CDR2 SYGVKD. CDR3 length: 16 residues. The chain's CDR3 is CAISESSWSSNYGYTF. Here the CDR3 DNA reads TGTGCCATCAGTGAGTCAAGCTGGTCCTCTAACTATGGCTACACCTTC.

This chain joins TRBV20-1 and TRBJ1-5; TRBD1 matches 9 bases. This CDR3 has 14 residues. Germline CDR1 is DFQATT and CDR2 is SNEGSKA (reference sequence). The V gene end was trimmed by 4 bases and the J gene end by 3 bases; junction bases not matched to a gene: 4. CDR3 bases: TGCAGTGCTAAGGGACAGGGACTCAATCAGCCCCAGCATTTT. Translating it yields CSAKGQGLNQPQHF.

This chain uses TRBV9 with TRBJ1-2; D may be TRBD1 (6 bases). CDR1 is SGDLS, CDR2 YYNGEE, per germline. This CDR3 contains 13 residues. V was pared by 1 base and J by 6 bases, with 10 bases between. Written as DNA, the CDR3 is TGTGCCAGCAGCGTACCAGGGGAGGATGGCTACACCTTC. It codes for CASSVPGEDGYTF.

V is TRBV5-1 and J is TRBJ2-3; no clear D. Trimming removed 1 base at V and 4 bases at J, with 7 bases between. This CDR3 contains 13 residues. Germline lookup yields CDR1 SGHRS and CDR2 YFSETQ. The CDR3: CASSLSASDTQYF. The DNA for the CDR3 is TGCGCCAGCAGCTTGTCAGCCTCAGATACGCAGTATTTT.